This entry concerns a single TCR beta chain. What it binds is unknown. The sample is drawn from a study of cytomegalovirus exposure and HLA in healthy donors. Study-level findings and limits: Cytomegalovirus association was assigned to about 150 TCR beta chains. Certain indistinguishable V segments, among them TRBV6-2 and TRBV6-3, were excluded. Three CMV-associated chains were confirmed in vitro to be specific for CMV antigens.

Primers: 60 Vbeta forward and 13 Jbeta reverse. TCRdb keeps only in-frame clones here, not all; method: immunoSEQ multiplex PCR. The table records roughly 90,000 clones, 82% of them present only once. Trimming left V 0 bases short and J 4 bases short, with 10 bases between. The CDR3 contains 15 residues. The germline V gene has CDR1 SEHNR and CDR2 FQNEAQ (reference sequence). Each donor was nominally healthy when sampled (though unrecorded immune exposures were likely). This chain joins TRBV7-9 and TRBJ1-5; perhaps TRBD1 as D (5 bases). This TCR derives from a man aged 25 to 40 in good health and CMV-seropositive. Sequencing was done on a sample of PBMCs. CDR3 residues: CASSLAGGTNQPQHF. In nucleotides, the CDR3 is TGTGCCAGCAGCTTAGCGGGGGGGACTAATCAGCCCCAGCATTTT.